Listed here is a single T cell receptor (beta chain). The CDR3 is 14 residues long. Germline CDR1 and CDR2: ENHRY and SYGVKD. With V trimmed by 6 bases and J by 0 bases, 3 bases remained unmatched. The sample originates from a study of T cell changes during pregnancy in multiple sclerosis. The method was immunoSEQ multiplex PCR; TCRdb's version includes in-frame clones alone and lacks a portion of them. The repertoire includes approximately 61,000 clones, 88% of them detected once, and 1.5% to 2% sits in the top ten. The sample in question was peripheral blood, obtained in the first trimester of pregnancy. This chain uses TRBV10-3 with TRBJ2-3, with 7 positions matching TRBD2. The receptor's source is a female donor with multiple sclerosis, enrolled in a pregnancy study. This CDR3 reads CAISKAGSTDTQYF. The CDR3, as DNA: TGTGCCATCAGCAAAGCGGGGAGCACAGATACGCAGTATTTT.